These 20 T cell receptor beta chains were all obtained from the same sample, sequenced in a study of shared clonotypes between healthy human individuals. TCRdb's copy holds only in-frame clones and misses some; the assay was immunoSEQ multiplex PCR. The table includes roughly 2.2 million clones, 90% to 95% detected once. Sequenced material: naive CD4+ T cells from PBMCs. Subset given: CD45RA+ positively selected. These receptors were obtained from a man aged 18 to 29 in good health. Some clones in this sample may be carry-over from other donors' samples.

V gene TRBV6-1 combines with J gene TRBJ2-6, with D hard to call. This CDR3 has 17 residues. V lost 4 bases to trimming and J lost 1 base, with 14 bases between them. CDR1 and CDR2 (germline): MNHNS, SASEGT. The CDR3 spells CASSAMHSKSGANVLTF. CDR3 DNA: TGTGCCAGCAGTGCGATGCATAGTAAGTCTGGGGCCAACGTCCTGACTTTC.

This clone was found a few times. This sample also contains other DNA sequences that code for the same CDR3. The genes are TRBV6-5 and TRBJ1-1, with no clear D. The germline V gene encodes CDR1 MNHEY and CDR2 SVGAGI. The CDR3 length is 11 residues. Trimming cost V 6 bases and J 1 base, with 3 bases left between them. The CDR3 DNA reads as TGTGCCAGCAGGCAGAACACTGAAGCTTTCTTT. The encoded protein is CASRQNTEAFF.

The V and J genes are TRBV9 and TRBJ2-3; 9 nucleotides match TRBD1. V trimming: 2 bases; J trimming: 4 bases; junction bases outside the gene matches: 11. Germline CDR1 and CDR2: SGDLS and YYNGEE. This CDR3 spans 17 amino acids. The CDR3 protein is CASSVERGTGRADTQYF. In DNA, the CDR3 is TGTGCCAGCAGCGTCGAAAGGGGGACAGGGAGGGCAGATACGCAGTATTTT.

This rearrangement joins TRBV7-8 to TRBJ2-5; no firm D call. This CDR3 is built from 15 residues. Germline V gene data show CDR1 as SGHVS and CDR2 as FQNEAQ. Trimming took off 3 bases at V and 9 bases at J, with 20 bases between the two ends. In DNA, the CDR3 is TGTGCCAGCAGCTTCGGATTGGTCGGCTCAAGTGCCCAGTACTTC. As protein: CASSFGLVGSSAQYF.

This clone was seen a handful of times. V and J are TRBV7-9 and TRBJ1-1, with 7 bases lining up with TRBD1. CDR1 and CDR2 (germline): SEHNR, FQNEAQ (reference sequence). Trimming took 5 bases from V and 7 from J; bases not matched to a gene: 7. This CDR3 contains 13 residues. The CDR3 nucleotides read TGTGCCAGCAGCGCTGGACAGGACGTTGAAGCTTTCTTT. Amino acid sequence: CASSAGQDVEAFF.

As concerns this clone: The identical CDR3 is also encoded by other nucleotide sequences in the sample. The genes are TRBV28 and TRBJ2-7; 7 positions match TRBD1. V lost 5 bases, J lost 3 bases, and 4 bases stayed unmatched. CDR1 MDHEN and CDR2 SYDVKM come from the germline V gene. The CDR3 has 13 amino acids. CDR3 sequence: CASSDRDSYEQYF. Written as DNA, the CDR3 is TGTGCCAGCAGTGACCGGGACAGCTACGAGCAGTACTTC.

This chain connects TRBV7-3 to TRBJ2-3, with 8 bases that match TRBD1. This CDR3 is 15 amino acids long. Germline CDR1 is SGHTA and CDR2 is FQGTGA. The J segment lost 6 bases and the V segment lost 3 bases, leaving 8 bases of the junction unmatched. The CDR3 coding sequence is TGTGCCAGCAGCTTGACAGGGGCACTTTGGGATACGCAGTATTTT. Translation: CASSLTGALWDTQYF.

Comment on this clone: This specimen includes other DNA sequences encoding the same CDR3. This chain joins TRBV7-2 and TRBJ1-1, with D possibly matching TRBD1 (6 bases). This CDR3 contains 14 residues. Per germline, CDR1 SGHTA and CDR2 FQGNSA. V dropped 1 base and J dropped 0 bases, with 6 bases sitting between them. CDR3 nucleotide sequence: TGTGCCAGCAGCTTAGACAGGGTGAACACTGAAGCTTTCTTT. Its translation: CASSLDRVNTEAFF.

The V call is TRBV5-6, the J call TRBJ1-1; D not certain. Trimming took off 5 bases at V and 0 bases at J, with 20 bases between the two ends. The CDR3 covers 17 residues. Germline V CDR1 and CDR2: SGHDT, YYEEEE. The CDR3 DNA sequence: TGTGCCAGCAGGCCAAGTGCCCAGGCCGGTATGAACACTGAAGCTTTCTTT. As protein: CASRPSAQAGMNTEAFF.

V is TRBV6-1 and J is TRBJ2-5; 9 bases are shared with TRBD2. This CDR3 contains 16 residues. Germline CDR1 MNHNS, CDR2 SASEGT. V lost 4 bases to trimming and J lost 5 bases; unmatched junction nucleotides: 11. The CDR3 DNA reads TGTGCCAGCAGTGGGGGGGCGCTAGCGGGGCCCGAGACCCAGTACTTC. Amino acids: CASSGGALAGPETQYF.

V is TRBV7-9 and J is TRBJ2-7; 7 positions agree with TRBD2. Germline CDR1 is SEHNR and CDR2 is FQNEAQ (reference sequence). V lost 8 bases and J lost 4; bases outside the gene matches: 14. This CDR3 comprises 15 residues. The CDR3, as DNA: TGTGCCAGCGGACTGGCCAGCGGGATCAGGTACGAGCAGTACTTC. This sequence encodes CASGLASGIRYEQYF.

This chain joins TRBV6-5 and TRBJ2-2; 7 bases match TRBD1. This CDR3 spans 15 amino acids. With 5 bases clipped from V and 4 bases from J, the junction kept 7 bases outside the gene matches. Germline loops: CDR1 MNHEY, CDR2 SVGAGI. The DNA of the CDR3 is TGTGCCAGCAGTCCCCGACAGGGTCCCACCGGGGAGCTGTTTTTT. The encoded protein is CASSPRQGPTGELFF.

This rearrangement joins TRBV28 to TRBJ1-2; 12 bases are a match to TRBD1. This CDR3 contains 14 residues. Losses at the gene ends were 5 bases for V and 7 bases for J; bases not matched to a gene: 5. Germline values: CDR1 MDHEN, CDR2 SYDVKM. CDR3 region: CASSVGQGAGGYTF. The CDR3 coding sequence is TGTGCCAGCAGTGTGGGACAGGGGGCGGGTGGCTACACCTTC.

With respect to this clone: Other DNA sequences of this sample code for an identical CDR3. The chain is built from TRBV18 and TRBJ1-1, with 7 nucleotides matching TRBD1. In germline, CDR1 is KGHSH, CDR2 LQKENI. V was pared by 3 bases and J by 2 bases, with 9 bases of the junction left unmatched. The CDR3 has 16 residues. CDR3 sequence (DNA): TGTGCCAGCTCACCGGGGGTGTACAGGGGCAACACTGAAGCTTTCTTT. It translates to CASSPGVYRGNTEAFF.

The CDR3 nucleotides are TGTGCCTCCTCACGGGGGAGGACACAAGGGGGAGTAAACTATGGCTACACCTTC. As protein: CASSRGRTQGGVNYGYTF. The chain links TRBV19 to TRBJ1-2; D is possibly TRBD1 (6 bases). The germline V and J ends were trimmed by 11 bases and 2 bases, with 30 bases remaining between them. The germline CDR1 and CDR2 sequences are LNHDA and SQIVND (reference sequence). The CDR3 length is 18 residues.

This clone was observed a single time. This chain links TRBV5-1 with TRBJ2-1, with D possibly matching TRBD2 (5 bases). Germline CDR1 reads SGHRS; CDR2 reads YFSETQ. This CDR3 is 15 amino acids long. Trimming took 1 base from V and 0 from J, leaving 8 bases between them. The CDR3 coding sequence is TGCGCCAGCAGCTTGCGAGCGGACTCCTACAATGAGCAGTTCTTC. Its translation: CASSLRADSYNEQFF.

This chain uses TRBV6-6 with TRBJ2-5; 10 bases map to TRBD2. The germline gives CDR1 MNHNY, CDR2 SVGAGI (reference sequence). CDR3 size: 15 residues. The trim removed 0 bases at V and 4 bases at J, leaving 2 bases unmatched. The CDR3 DNA reads TGTGCCAGCAGTTACTCAGCGGGAGGGCGAGAGACCCAGTACTTC. Translated, it gives CASSYSAGGRETQYF.

This chain connects TRBV27 to TRBJ2-1; 12 nucleotides agree with TRBD2. Trimming at V came to 4 bases and at J to 9 bases, leaving 7 bases not matched to a gene. Germline CDR1 and CDR2: MNHEY and SMNVEV (reference sequence). This CDR3 comprises 15 residues. This CDR3 reads CASSSRLAGEFEQFF. For the CDR3, the DNA is TGTGCCAGCAGTTCCAGACTAGCGGGAGAGTTTGAGCAGTTCTTC.

The CDR3 loop is CASSGEGGRYEQYF. DNA for the CDR3: TGTGCCAGCAGCGGGGAGGGAGGTCGCTACGAGCAGTACTTC. The genes are TRBV9 and TRBJ2-7, with 7 bases that match TRBD2. There are 14 residues in the CDR3. With 3 bases clipped from V and 3 bases from J, the junction kept 6 bases outside the gene matches. Looked up from germline, CDR1 is SGDLS and CDR2 is YYNGEE.

Remarks on this clone: One end of the junction does not line up with germline, which may come from a read error. V is TRBV10-3 and J is TRBJ2-3; possible D gene TRBD2, 5 bases. Looked up from germline, CDR1 is ENHRY and CDR2 is SYGVKD. The CDR3 has 14 amino acids. CDR3 loop: CAISESSDSDFMAF. The CDR3 DNA follows: TGTGCCATCAGTGAGTCGTCGGACTCGGACTTCATGGCTTTT.